Listed here are 12 T cell receptor beta chains from one sample, sequenced in a study of T-cell memory formation after mild COVID-19. TCRdb re-called the 5' RACE reads through MiXCR, storing one row per CDR3 protein. The table lists under 250,000 distinct CDR3 sequences, approximately 30% of them singletons. Sequencing was carried out using PBMCs or a T cell subset sorted from them (not recorded which). Receptors originate from an adult woman who had mild COVID-19 (a few samples of this study predate the infection). Cell type and time point are not known.

The chain has TRBV9 and TRBJ1-6, with D possibly TRBD1 on 5 matching bases. Per the germline V gene, CDR1 is SGDLS and CDR2 is YYNGEE. V lost 7 bases and J 7 bases, leaving 15 bases between the germline ends. The CDR3 totals 14 residues. The CDR3 sequence: CASQPGLTNSPLHF. In nucleotides, the CDR3 is TGTGCCAGCCAACCGGGACTTACGAATTCACCCCTCCACTTT. The entire variable domain, with the rest obtained from reference TRBV9 and TRBJ1-6, is as follows: DSGVTQTPKHLITATGQRVTLRCSPRSGDLSVYWYQQSLDQGLQFLIQYYNGEERAKGNILERFSAQQFPDLHSELNLSSLELGDSALYFCASQPGLTNSPLHFGNGTRLTVT.

This clonotype was seen repeatedly, ten times or more. V is TRBV12-3 or TRBV12-4 and J is TRBJ2-5; 9 bases are a match to TRBD2. The CDR3 loop spans 12 amino acids. Unmatched junction bases numbered 2, after V lost 6 bases and J lost 6 bases. CDR3: CASSGLAKTQYF. Written as DNA, the CDR3 is TGTGCCAGCAGCGGACTAGCGAAGACCCAGTACTTC.

This clonotype was seen a handful of times. V usage is TRBV20-1 and J usage is TRBJ2-2, with TRBD2 matching 8 bases. From germline, CDR1 is DFQATT and CDR2 SNEGSKA (reference sequence). J was trimmed by 5 bases and V by 0 bases; bases with no gene match: 8. The CDR3 consists of 16 residues. CDR3 DNA: TGCAGTGCTAGAGATTGGACGGGGGGGCCAACCGGGGAGCTGTTTTTT. This encodes CSARDWTGGPTGELFF.

This chain connects TRBV30 to TRBJ1-1; D is possibly TRBD1 (6 bases). The germline V and J ends were trimmed by 0 bases and 0 bases, with 8 bases remaining between them. The CDR3 extends over 14 amino acids. The germline V gene has CDR1 GTSNPN and CDR2 SVGIG (reference sequence). The CDR3 loop is CAWSVGQLNTEAFF. The CDR3 nucleotides read TGTGCCTGGAGTGTCGGACAGCTGAACACTGAAGCTTTCTTT.

This clonotype was observed a handful of times. The rearrangement uses TRBV20-1 and TRBJ2-7; 8 nucleotides match TRBD1. CDR1 and CDR2 (germline): DFQATT, SNEGSKA (reference sequence). J lost 2 bases, V lost 4 bases, and 7 bases had no gene match. The CDR3 extends over 14 amino acids. CDR3 protein: CSATRQGTTYEQYF. CDR3 DNA sequence: TGCAGTGCTACCCGACAGGGGACCACCTACGAGCAGTACTTC.

The sample holds a few counts of this clonotype. The V call is TRBV7-3, the J call TRBJ1-1, with TRBD1 matching over 7 bases. This CDR3 contains 15 residues. Germline V gives CDR1 SGHTA, CDR2 FQGTGA. V lost 5 bases, J lost 1 base, and 7 bases stayed unmatched. CDR3: CASSVDRAWNTEAFF. CDR3 nucleotides: TGTGCCAGCAGCGTAGACAGGGCTTGGAACACTGAAGCTTTCTTT.

The J gene is TRBJ2-1, the V gene TRBV9; possibly TRBD2 for D (7 bases). This CDR3 spans 17 amino acids. Germline V gene lookup returns CDR1 SGDLS and CDR2 YYNGEE. The V end was cut by 0 bases, the J end by 6 bases, with 19 bases between. In nucleotides, the CDR3 is TGTGCCAGCAGCGTAGTAGGCCGGGGGGCTTATGGCAATGAGCAGTTCTTC. It yields the protein CASSVVGRGAYGNEQFF.

This clonotype was seen just once. The rearrangement links TRBV19 to TRBJ2-2, with no clear D. CDR1 is LNHDA, CDR2 SQIVND, per germline (reference sequence). V lost 5 bases and J lost 1, with 11 bases in between. The CDR3 is made up of 15 amino acids. The CDR3 sequence is CASSSYDKNTGELFF. The CDR3 region has the DNA TGTGCCAGTAGTTCCTACGACAAGAACACCGGGGAGCTGTTTTTT.

The gene calls are TRBV7-9 and TRBJ2-5, with D perhaps matching TRBD1 (5 bases). V was trimmed by 1 base and J by 5 bases, leaving 17 bases between them. CDR3 length: 16 residues. Looked up from germline, CDR1 is SEHNR and CDR2 is FQNEAQ (reference sequence). CDR3 loop: CASSLDDLGPGETQYF. The CDR3 nucleotides are TGTGCCAGCAGCTTAGATGATCTGGGGCCTGGGGAGACCCAGTACTTC.

The chain couples TRBV2 to TRBJ2-7; D not certain. There are 16 residues in the CDR3. Trimming stripped 0 bases from V and 6 bases from J, with 18 bases between. CDR1 and CDR2 from the germline V gene are SNHLY and FYNNEI. The CDR3 DNA reads as TGTGCCAGCAGTGAAGCGCTTAGTGCTAAAAGTCCCGAGCAGTACTTC. Its translation: CASSEALSAKSPEQYF.

This sequence joins TRBV24-1 and TRBJ2-2; TRBD1 agrees at 9 bases. The CDR3 contains 14 residues. Germline trimming cut 7 bases from V and 1 base from J; bases unmatched to any gene: 0. Germline CDR1 reads KGHDR; CDR2 reads SFDVKD. The CDR3 sequence: CATRGQGNTGELFF. CDR3 coding DNA: TGTGCCACCAGGGGACAGGGGAACACCGGGGAGCTGTTTTTT.

This clonotype was seen only a few times. The rearrangement links TRBV20-1 to TRBJ2-3; 7 nucleotides agree with TRBD2. V lost 5 bases and J lost 0; bases outside the gene matches: 5. The CDR3 spans 14 residues. CDR1 and CDR2 (germline): DFQATT, SNEGSKA (reference sequence). CDR3 protein: CSAQSGDSTDTQYF. CDR3 DNA: TGCAGTGCTCAAAGCGGGGATAGCACAGATACGCAGTATTTT.